A single TCR beta chain is shown here with its context. The CDR3 is 15 amino acids. V was clipped by 3 bases and J by 10 bases, with 21 bases between them. Germline values: CDR1 SEHNR, CDR2 FQNEAQ (reference sequence). This specimen belongs to a study of T cell responses to AZD1222 COVID-19 vaccine. TCRdb's copy holds only in-frame clones and misses some; the assay was immunoSEQ multiplex PCR. The table has tens of thousands of clones, approximately 85% seen once. This clonotype was obtained from an adult in good health. J is TRBJ1-1 and V is TRBV7-9, with no clear D. The sequencing here drew on peripheral blood, taken on day 0 of AZD1222 vaccination. The CDR3 DNA is TGTGCCAGCAGCTTTCCAGGCTTAACCCCGGGAGGAGCTTTCTTT. Residues: CASSFPGLTPGGAFF.